This note documents a single TCR beta chain sequence. Its antigen is unknown. This record belongs to a study of long-term antiretroviral therapy in people with HIV. There are 16 residues in the CDR3. Trimming removed 2 bases at V and 0 bases at J, with 13 bases between. CDR1 and CDR2 from the germline V gene are SGDLS and YYNGEE. Researchers report immunoSEQ v3.0 was run at survey level. Only in-frame clones appear in the TCRdb table, and some are missing; sequencing was by immunoSEQ multiplex PCR. This table holds approximately 29,000 clones, around 87% found once. Regarding the study as a whole: Across all time points, the repertoire was dominated by clones that expanded before ART.

This sequence originates from a young woman with HIV. The sample here was unsorted PBMCs, taken 0.5 years after starting antiretroviral therapy. This chain links TRBV9 with TRBJ2-3; D may be TRBD2 (6 bases). The CDR3 here is CASSVSLASSTDTQYF. The CDR3 DNA reads TGTGCCAGCAGCGTTTCACTAGCCTCCAGCACAGATACGCAGTATTTT.